These 27 T cell receptor beta chains share one sample of origin, sequenced in a study of T cells expressing NK-cell markers. With the 5' RACE reads reprocessed, TCRdb shows one record per CDR3 protein and no DNA. With about 540,000 distinct CDR3 sequences in the sample, the ten largest clones hold less than 4.5%. The sample taken for sequencing was blood T cells: a sorted CD56 or NKG2C T cell subset, CD4+ or CD8+ T cells, or bulk PBMC T cells (not recorded which). The receptors were gathered from a man younger than 35 in good health.

The gene calls are TRBV6-1 and TRBJ2-7; TCRdb's assignment of TRBD1 cannot be checked, as there is no DNA. The germline V gene encodes CDR1 MNHNS and CDR2 SASEGT. This CDR3 spans 14 amino acids. This CDR3 is CASSTSGGLYQQYF.

The chain combines TRBV6-5 with TRBJ1-1. This CDR3 region has 13 residues. Germline V gives CDR1 MNHEY, CDR2 SVGAGI. The CDR3 sequence is CASKTKANTEAFF.

This rearrangement joins TRBV28 to TRBJ2-7; the TCRdb call, TRBD1, lacks DNA for checking. Germline values: CDR1 MDHEN, CDR2 SYDVKM. The CDR3 sequence is 12 residues long. CDR3: CASRYPGYEQYF.

The chain is built from TRBV9 and TRBJ1-3; TCRdb indicates TRBD1, and absent DNA this call remains unverified. Germline V gives CDR1 SGDLS, CDR2 YYNGEE. This CDR3 spans 16 amino acids. CDR3 amino acids: CASSAPGTGDGNTIYF.

The chain is built from TRBV29-1 and TRBJ2-7; TCRdb returns TRBD2, unconfirmable since there is no DNA. CDR1 is SQVTM and CDR2 is ANQGSEA in the germline V gene. This CDR3 is 14 amino acids long. The CDR3 region is CSVALTSGNYEQYF.

The gene calls are TRBV3-1 and TRBJ1-1; TCRdb gives TRBD1 as the D gene, but with no DNA this cannot be confirmed. Germline CDR1 LGHDT, CDR2 YNNKEL (reference sequence). The CDR3 contains 14 residues. CDR3 in amino acids: CASRSRDLNTEAFF.

CDR3 sequence reads: CASSQPGQQAFF. The chain uses TRBV5-5 and TRBJ1-1; the D gene TCRdb calls, TRBD1, cannot be checked with no DNA. This CDR3 has 12 residues. Looked up from germline, CDR1 is SGHKS and CDR2 is YYEKEE (reference sequence). The full variable domain, its missing parts supplied by reference TRBV5-5 and TRBJ1-1, is DAGVTQSPTHLIKTRGQQVTLRCSPISGHKSVSWYQQVLGQGPQFIFQYYEKEERGRGNFPDRFSARQFPNYSSELNVNALLLGDSALYLCASSQPGQQAFFGQGTRLTVV.

The J gene is TRBJ2-2, the V gene TRBV27; the TRBD2 assignment by TCRdb is unverifiable without DNA. Germline-derived CDR1 and CDR2 are MNHEY and SMNVEV (reference sequence). The CDR3 is 15 amino acids. This CDR3 reads CASSFGSGRAGELFF.

The genes are TRBV7-8 and TRBJ2-2; TCRdb's D call, TRBD1, is unchecked because there is no DNA. The CDR3 totals 17 residues. Per the germline V gene, CDR1 is SGHVS and CDR2 is FQNEAQ. This CDR3 reads CASSLRGRGLPPGELFF. Looking up the rest from reference TRBV7-8 and TRBJ2-2 gives the full variable domain: GAGVSQSPRYKVAKRGQDVALRCDPISGHVSLFWYQQALGQGPEFLTYFQNEAQLDKSGLPSDRFFAERPEGSVSTLKIQRTQQEDSAVYLCASSLRGRGLPPGELFFGEGSRLTVL.

The rearrangement uses TRBV10-3 and TRBJ2-2; TCRdb lists TRBD2, though no DNA is available to test this call. The length of the CDR3 is 15 residues. The germline gives CDR1 ENHRY, CDR2 SYGVKD. The CDR3 loop is CAISRSGAGTGELFF.

The genes are TRBV6-5 and TRBJ1-5. The CDR3 totals 16 residues. Germline loops: CDR1 MNHEY, CDR2 SVGAGI. The chain's CDR3 is CASSYSVTGGNQPQHF.

The J gene is TRBJ1-2, the V gene TRBV27; TCRdb returns TRBD1, unconfirmable since there is no DNA. There are 13 residues in the CDR3. CDR1 MNHEY and CDR2 SMNVEV come from the germline V gene (reference sequence). CDR3 amino acids: CASRGTWGGGYTF.

The V and J genes are TRBV5-1 and TRBJ2-1; there is no DNA to check the TCRdb D call of TRBD1. Germline V gives CDR1 SGHRS, CDR2 YFSETQ. The CDR3 totals 15 residues. The chain's CDR3 is CASSSGGVEYNEQFF.

The V call is TRBV7-2, the J call TRBJ2-5. This CDR3 is built from 15 residues. Germline values: CDR1 SGHTA, CDR2 FQGNSA. This chain's CDR3 is CASSSYFGHEETQYF.

The chain has TRBV5-1 and TRBJ2-3; TCRdb selects TRBD1, and the lack of DNA leaves this call unchecked. CDR3 length: 15 amino acids. Germline assignment: CDR1 SGHRS and CDR2 YFSETQ. CDR3 sequence reads: CASSYRQGNTDTQYF.

J is TRBJ2-5 and V is TRBV10-3; the TCRdb D gene call, TRBD2, has no DNA to confirm it. Germline V lookup: CDR1 ENHRY, CDR2 SYGVKD. This CDR3 spans 11 amino acids. CDR3 amino acids: CAAGEGETQYF.

V usage is TRBV12-3 or TRBV12-4 and J usage is TRBJ2-4; the TCRdb call, TRBD2, lacks DNA for checking. This CDR3 has 17 amino acids. The CDR3 region is CASGTGENVLAKNIQYF.

The V call is TRBV6-5, the J call TRBJ1-3; TCRdb picks TRBD1, but there is no DNA to check that call. Germline CDR1 is MNHEY and CDR2 is SVGAGI. The length of the CDR3 is 16 residues. CDR3 sequence reads: CASSYGGRNSGNTIYF.

According to its frequency, this clonotype is medium-sized (0.01 to 0.1%). The genes are TRBV7-4 and TRBJ2-7; without DNA, the TCRdb call of TRBD1 cannot be checked. This CDR3 region has 14 residues. The germline V gene encodes CDR1 SGHVT and CDR2 SQSDAQ. CDR3 sequence: CARPSGTGGYEQYF.

V and J are TRBV6-4 and TRBJ2-3; as DNA is missing, the TRBD1 call by TCRdb cannot be tested. The CDR3 runs to 15 residues. Per the germline V gene, CDR1 is MRHNA and CDR2 is SNTAGT. CDR3 loop: CASSLDRGPIDTQYF.

The rearrangement links TRBV6-1 to TRBJ1-5; without DNA, the TCRdb call of TRBD1 cannot be checked. This CDR3 is 14 amino acids long. Germline-derived CDR1 and CDR2 are MNHNS and SASEGT. This CDR3 is CATSRGTGNQPQHF.

This chain connects TRBV2 to TRBJ2-1; TCRdb picks TRBD1, but there is no DNA to check that call. The CDR3 has 13 amino acids. Germline V gene sequence: CDR1 SNHLY, CDR2 FYNNEI. The CDR3 loop reads CASRADSHNEQFF.

The chain carries TRBV20-1 and TRBJ2-1. Germline-derived CDR1 and CDR2 are DFQATT and SNEGSKA (reference sequence). This CDR3 is built from 14 residues. The CDR3 region is CSARDLAVHNEQFF.

The chain links TRBV14 to TRBJ1-3; TCRdb's D call, TRBD1, is unchecked because there is no DNA. Germline V gives CDR1 SGHDN, CDR2 FVKESK. This CDR3 is built from 17 residues. The CDR3 sequence: CASSQEINRPSGNTIYF.

J is TRBJ2-6 and V is TRBV29-1; absent DNA, TCRdb's TRBD1 call cannot be checked. The CDR3 is made up of 15 amino acids. Germline assignment: CDR1 SQVTM and CDR2 ANQGSEA. CDR3 amino acids: CSVEGGYSGANVLTF.

The chain joins TRBV9 to TRBJ2-4; the TCRdb D gene call, TRBD1, has no DNA to confirm it. Germline assignment: CDR1 SGDLS and CDR2 YYNGEE. The CDR3 contains 19 residues. The CDR3 sequence: CASSTYPTADSPSKNIQYF.

This chain links TRBV20-1 with TRBJ2-7. This CDR3 spans 11 amino acids. In germline, CDR1 is DFQATT, CDR2 SNEGSKA (reference sequence). CDR3 protein: CSAKYGHEQYF.